This T cell receptor (beta chain) originates from a study of post-analysis software for immune sequencing data. For the study at large: Relapsing-remitting, secondary progressive and progressive-relapsing multiple sclerosis courses were included.

Study-wide findings and caveats: The five TRBV segments detected at higher frequency in patients than in controls included TRBV5-6, TRBV5-1 and TRBV20-1. Strong same-batch co-clustering of samples appeared with F measure clustering. The normalized Chao1 diversity of multiple sclerosis patients was significantly lower than that of controls.

Unique-molecular-identifier-tagged TCR beta cDNA libraries were used. cDNA molecules numbering about 480,000 came from roughly 1.1 to 9.2 million T cells. TCRdb itself ran the PCR reads through MiXCR, one entry per CDR3 protein. The sample carries about 810,000 distinct CDR3 sequences, approximately 57% recorded once. This clonotype was seen a handful of times. As yet, its antigen is unknown. Between the trimmed V and J ends, which lost 1 base and 7 bases, there was a span of 13 bases. This CDR3 is built from 13 residues. Looked up from germline, CDR1 is DFQATT and CDR2 is SNEGSKA (reference sequence).

This sequence was found in a girl aged 5-17 years with multiple sclerosis. The chain carries TRBV20-1 and TRBJ1-2; D perhaps matches TRBD1 (5 bases). Sequenced: blood. The CDR3, as DNA: TGCAGTGCTAGAGTACCCCAGGGCCCTGGCTACACCTTC. Translating it yields CSARVPQGPGYTF.